The T cell receptor (beta chain) described here comes from a study of blood T cell repertoires in COVID-19. Participants were aged about 18 to 100 years from approximately 23 US areas. Exposed study participants had met a COVID-19 case within 2 weeks before entry. Profiling relied on immunoSEQ multiplex PCR, and the TCRdb table lists in-frame clones only, not all of them. Seen here are 350,000 to 500,000 clones, more than 70% observed once, and the top ten hold about 1.5%. Trimming pared 2 bases from V and 2 bases from J, leaving 15 bases between. Germline CDR1 SGHVS, CDR2 FNYEAQ. This CDR3 region has 16 residues.

This sequence was found in a woman younger than 30 who had been exposed to COVID-19. The rearrangement joins TRBV7-6 to TRBJ1-1, with D tentatively TRBD1 (6 bases). Sample: PBMCs or T cells enriched from blood (not recorded which). The CDR3 loop reads CASSLSGALLNTEAFF. CDR3 in DNA: TGTGCCAGCAGCTTATCAGGGGCCCTACTCAACACTGAAGCTTTCTTT.